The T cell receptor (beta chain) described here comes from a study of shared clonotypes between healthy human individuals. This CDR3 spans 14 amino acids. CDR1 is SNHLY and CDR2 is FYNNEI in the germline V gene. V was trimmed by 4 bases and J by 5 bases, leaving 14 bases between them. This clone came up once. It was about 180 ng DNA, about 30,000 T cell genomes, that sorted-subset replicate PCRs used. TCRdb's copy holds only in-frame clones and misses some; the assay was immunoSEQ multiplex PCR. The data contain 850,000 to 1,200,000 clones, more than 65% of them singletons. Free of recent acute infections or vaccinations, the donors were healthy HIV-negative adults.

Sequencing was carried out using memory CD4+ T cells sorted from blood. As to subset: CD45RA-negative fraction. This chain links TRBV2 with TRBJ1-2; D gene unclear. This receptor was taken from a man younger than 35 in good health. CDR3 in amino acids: CASSGEVSTYGYTF. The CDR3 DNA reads TGTGCCAGCAGTGGTGAAGTCTCAACGTATGGCTACACCTTC.